This T cell receptor (beta chain) was identified in a study of patients and donors after allogeneic stem cell transplantation. Each CDR3 protein gets one entry after TCRdb re-called the RT-PCR reads with MiXCR. The sample holds approximately 200,000 distinct CDR3 sequences, 41% seen once. V lost 0 bases and J 6 bases, leaving 8 bases between the germline ends. The CDR3 runs to 13 residues. The germline V gene has CDR1 SGHDN and CDR2 FVKESK. The receptor was derived from a human donor who was either an allogeneic HSCT recipient or a stem cell or donor lymphocyte infusion donor (not recorded which). It is not recorded whose cells these are; they may come from a transplant donor. The sample comprised blood, either unsorted or a sorted T cell fraction (not recorded which). The chain links TRBV14 to TRBJ1-2; D unresolved. CDR3 loop: CASSQEEIHGYTF. Written as DNA, the CDR3 is TGTGCCAGCAGCCAAGAAGAAATTCATGGCTACACCTTC.